The rows below give T cell receptor beta chains drawn from one sample of a study of T cell clonotyping in hematopoietic cell transplantation. Sequencing used immunoSEQ multiplex PCR; TCRdb keeps in-frame clones, though not all of them. The repertoire holds some 13,000 clones, with approximately 80% as singletons. Sequenced material: peripheral blood mononuclear cells, taken before stem cell transplant. These receptors originate from a man in his sixties with acute myeloid leukemia. Some clones in this sample may be carry-over from other donors' samples. CDR3s include the opening cysteine and the closing phenylalanine or tryptophan. D genes are given only for firm matches. For some rows the clone size is stated as once, few or many, or as a class when expanded; others skip it.

>TRBJ1-1|.|.|TRBV19
TGTGCCAGTAGCGAGGGTAGGGCTGAAGCTTTCTTT
CASSEGRAEAFF
>TRBJ2-1|.|.|TRBV9
TGTGCCAGCAGCGTAGTGGTGGGGCAGGCCAATGAGCAGTTCTTC
CASSVVVGQANEQFF
>TRBJ2-3|.|.|TRBV5-1
TGCGCCAGCACCGTGGACACCAGCACAGATACGCAGTATTTT
CASTVDTSTDTQYF
>TRBJ2-2|.|.|TRBV2
TGTGCCAGCAGGAGGGACTCGTACACCGGGGAGCTGTTTTTT
CASRRDSYTGELFF
>TRBJ1-3|.|.|TRBV5-8
TGTGCCAGCAGCTTAGGACAGCCTAACACCATATATTTT
CASSLGQPNTIYF
>TRBJ1-5|.|.|TRBV7-2
TGTGCCAGCAGCCCCGCCAGGGTTCAGCCCCAGCATTTT
CASSPARVQPQHF
>TRBJ2-5|.|.|TRBV5-5
TGTGCCAGCAGCATCGGGTCCGGGGAAGAGACCCAGTACTTC
CASSIGSGEETQYF
>TRBJ2-1|TRBD2|once|TRBV5-6
TGTGCCAGCAGCCCAGGGACTAGCGGGGGCCTCTACAATGAGCAGTTCTTC
CASSPGTSGGLYNEQFF
>TRBJ1-2|.|.|TRBV7-2
TGTGCCAGCAGAGGGGGGAACGAAGGGGGCTACACCTTC
CASRGGNEGGYTF
>TRBJ1-2|.|medium-sized|TRBV4-1
TGCGCCAGCAGCCAAGGACACCACGACTATGGCTACACCTTC
CASSQGHHDYGYTF
>TRBJ1-2|TRBD1|.|TRBV6-5
TGTGCCAGCAGCCGCGGGACAGGCGCTCCTCATGGCTACACCTTC
CASSRGTGAPHGYTF
>TRBJ1-2|.|.|TRBV21-1
TGTGCCAGCACCCATAAGGGGGCTGGCTATGGCTACACCTTC
CASTHKGAGYGYTF
>TRBJ2-2|TRBD2|.|TRBV7-8
TGTGCCGCTAGCGGGAGCGTAAGCACCGGGGAGCTGTTTTTT
CAASGSVSTGELFF
>TRBJ1-1|.|.|TRBV7-8
TGTGCCAGCAGCCCCGTAACAGGGAGCCCCGGAGAAGCTTTCTTT
CASSPVTGSPGEAFF
>TRBJ2-1|TRBD2|.|TRBV19
TGTGCCAGTAGTATAGCTGGTCGGAGCGGGGCGGATGAGCAGTTCTTC
CASSIAGRSGADEQFF
>TRBJ1-2|.|.|TRBV7-3
TGTGCCAGCAGCTTAACCAACAGCGGACTCTATGGCTACACCTTC
CASSLTNSGLYGYTF
>TRBJ1-5|.|.|TRBV2
TGTGCCAGCAAAGATTGGGCAGGGGATCAGCCCCAGCATTTT
CASKDWAGDQPQHF
>TRBJ1-5|TRBD1|.|TRBV2
TGTGCCAGCAGTGACGAGACAGGGGCCGATCAGCCCCAGCATTTT
CASSDETGADQPQHF
>TRBJ2-7|.|.|TRBV19
TGTGCCAGTAGTATGGGGGGCCACTACGAGCAGTACTTC
CASSMGGHYEQYF
>TRBJ2-1|.|once|TRBV11-2
TGTGCCAGCAGCCCCTTACTGGTTCTGGACGACGGGGCCGGTGAGCAGTTCTTC
CASSPLLVLDDGAGEQFF
>TRBJ2-5|TRBD2|.|TRBV5-8
TGTGCCAGCAGCTTGGAAGGACTAGCGGTTACCGAGACCCAGTACTTC
CASSLEGLAVTETQYF
>TRBJ2-7|.|.|TRBV15
TGTGCCACCAGCAGAGATAAGACGGCCGGCGAGCAGTACTTC
CATSRDKTAGEQYF
>TRBJ1-3|.|.|TRBV30
TGTGCCTGGACTCGTCTGGACAGCAACTCTGGAAACACCATATATTTT
CAWTRLDSNSGNTIYF
>TRBJ2-1|.|.|TRBV9
TGTGCCAGCCCCAGCCAGGGCAGAGACTACAATGAGCAGTTCTTC
CASPSQGRDYNEQFF
>TRBJ1-3|.|.|TRBV9
TGTGCCAGCAGCCTCGGAGGGGCTGGAAACACCATATATTTT
CASSLGGAGNTIYF
>TRBJ1-5|.|.|TRBV27
TGTGCCAGCAGTACGGACTCAAATCAGCCCCAGCATTTT
CASSTDSNQPQHF
>TRBJ2-5|.|.|TRBV5-1
TGCGCCAGCAGCTTGATGGGGGCCCAAGAGACCCAGTACTTC
CASSLMGAQETQYF